These 7 T cell receptor beta chains were sequenced from one sample in a study of blood T cell repertoires in COVID-19. Assay: immunoSEQ multiplex PCR; the TCRdb copy retains only in-frame clones and omits some. This sample has approximately 280,000 clones, with 89% found just once. Sequencing was carried out using peripheral blood. Source of these receptors: a man between 50 and 59 years old with acute or convalescent COVID-19.

The chain employs TRBV30 and TRBJ1-3; no clear D. The CDR3 is made up of 16 amino acids. Trimming removed 4 bases at V and 2 bases at J, with 18 bases between. The germline V gene has CDR1 GTSNPN and CDR2 SVGIG (reference sequence). CDR3: CAWTLGGSGPGNTIYF. CDR3 in DNA: TGTGCCTGGACCCTTGGAGGGTCGGGCCCTGGAAACACCATATATTTT.

This sequence joins TRBV12-3 or TRBV12-4 and TRBJ1-2, with D unclear. The germline V and J ends were trimmed by 5 bases and 4 bases, with 8 bases remaining between them. The CDR3 totals 12 residues. CDR3 residues: CASSPEPYGYTF. The CDR3 DNA reads as TGTGCCAGCAGTCCCGAGCCCTATGGCTACACCTTC.

V and J are TRBV24-1 and TRBJ1-2; D unclear. Germline CDR1 is KGHDR and CDR2 is SFDVKD. The CDR3 is 13 residues long. V was clipped by 6 bases and J by 0 bases, with 7 bases between them. The CDR3 is CATSPGANYGYTF. The CDR3 DNA reads as TGTGCCACCAGTCCGGGAGCTAACTATGGCTACACCTTC.

V usage is TRBV18 and J usage is TRBJ1-4, with a weak D call TRBD1 (6 bases). This CDR3 is 15 amino acids long. The germline gives CDR1 KGHSH, CDR2 LQKENI. V lost 4 bases to trimming and J lost 2 bases, with 11 bases between them. CDR3 residues: CASSLGQTTNEKLFF. The CDR3, as DNA: TGTGCCAGCTCACTGGGACAAACGACTAATGAAAAACTGTTTTTT.

J is TRBJ1-2 and V is TRBV4-1, with D uncertain. Deletions cut 0 bases from V and 7 bases from J, with 12 bases between. This CDR3 comprises 14 residues. Per germline, CDR1 MGHRA and CDR2 YSYEKL. The CDR3 reads CASSQEGWGGGYTF. The CDR3 nucleotides are TGCGCCAGCAGCCAAGAGGGGTGGGGAGGTGGCTACACCTTC.

The chain carries TRBV15 and TRBJ2-7, with 7 bases identical to TRBD1. The trim removed 5 bases at V and 3 bases at J, leaving 7 bases unmatched. CDR1 is LNHNV and CDR2 is YYDKDF in the germline V gene (reference sequence). This CDR3 spans 14 amino acids. CDR3 sequence (DNA): TGTGCCACCAGCGACCGGGACAGCTTCTACGAGCAGTACTTC. It specifies CATSDRDSFYEQYF.

This clone appeared a few times. The V call is TRBV7-2, the J call TRBJ2-7; weak D call: TRBD1 (6 bases). The CDR3 extends over 16 amino acids. Germline V gene sequence: CDR1 SGHTA, CDR2 FQGNSA. Trimming took 5 bases from V and 6 from J, leaving 23 bases between them. DNA for the CDR3: TGTGCCAGCAGCCCCAGGACAGAACTTCTGGCACGCGAGCAGTACTTC. Its protein product is CASSPRTELLAREQYF.